The clone carrying this T cell receptor (beta chain) was seen many times. This sample was included in a study of T-cell memory formation after mild COVID-19. Germline assignment: CDR1 SGHAT and CDR2 FQNNGV. Trimming removed 6 bases from V and 3 bases from J; junction bases left unmatched: 6. There are 16 residues in the CDR3. TCRdb analysed the 5' RACE reads with MiXCR anew, one entry per CDR3 protein. The table has 400,000 to 500,000 distinct CDR3 sequences, around 20% seen once. The chain employs TRBV11-2 and TRBJ2-3, with 13 bases identical to TRBD2. Source material: PBMCs or a T cell subset sorted from them (not recorded which). This sequence originates from an adult woman who had mild COVID-19 (a few samples of this study predate the infection). Cell type and time point are not known. Here the CDR3 DNA reads TGTGCCAGCAGACGGACTAGCGGGGGACCTACAGATACGCAGTATTTT. Translated, it gives CASRRTSGGPTDTQYF.